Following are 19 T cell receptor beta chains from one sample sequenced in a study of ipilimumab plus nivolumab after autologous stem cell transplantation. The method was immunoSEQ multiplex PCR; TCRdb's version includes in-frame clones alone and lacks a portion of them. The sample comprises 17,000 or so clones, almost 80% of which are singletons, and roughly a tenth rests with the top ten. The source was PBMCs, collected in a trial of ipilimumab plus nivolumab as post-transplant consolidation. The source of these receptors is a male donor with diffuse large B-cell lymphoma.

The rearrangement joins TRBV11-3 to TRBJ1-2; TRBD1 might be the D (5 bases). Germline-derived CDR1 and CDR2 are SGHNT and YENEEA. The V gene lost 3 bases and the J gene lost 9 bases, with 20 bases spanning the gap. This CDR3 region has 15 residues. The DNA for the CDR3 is TGTGCCAGCAGCTTCCAACGGGACCCCGGAATTAGCTACACCTTC. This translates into CASSFQRDPGISYTF.

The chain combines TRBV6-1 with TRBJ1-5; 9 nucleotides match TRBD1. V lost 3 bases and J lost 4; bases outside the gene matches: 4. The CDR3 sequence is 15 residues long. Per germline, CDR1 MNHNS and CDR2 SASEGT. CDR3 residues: CASSEVGTGNQPQHF. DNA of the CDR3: TGTGCCAGCAGTGAGGTAGGGACAGGGAATCAGCCCCAGCATTTT.

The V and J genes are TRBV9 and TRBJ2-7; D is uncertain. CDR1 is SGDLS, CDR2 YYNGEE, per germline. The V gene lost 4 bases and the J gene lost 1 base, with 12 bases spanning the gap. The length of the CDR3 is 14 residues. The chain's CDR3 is CASSSRAPSYEQYF. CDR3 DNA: TGTGCCAGCAGCTCCCGGGCCCCTTCCTACGAGCAGTACTTC. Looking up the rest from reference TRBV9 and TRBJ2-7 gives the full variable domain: DSGVTQTPKHLITATGQRVTLRCSPRSGDLSVYWYQQSLDQGLQFLIQYYNGEERAKGNILERFSAQQFPDLHSELNLSSLELGDSALYFCASSSRAPSYEQYFGPGTRLTVT.

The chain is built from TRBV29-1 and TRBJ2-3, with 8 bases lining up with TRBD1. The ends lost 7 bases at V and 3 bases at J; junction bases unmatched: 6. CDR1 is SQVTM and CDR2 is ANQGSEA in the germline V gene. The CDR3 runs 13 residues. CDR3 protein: CSGMDRDTDTQYF. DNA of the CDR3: TGCAGCGGGATGGACAGGGATACAGATACGCAGTATTTT.

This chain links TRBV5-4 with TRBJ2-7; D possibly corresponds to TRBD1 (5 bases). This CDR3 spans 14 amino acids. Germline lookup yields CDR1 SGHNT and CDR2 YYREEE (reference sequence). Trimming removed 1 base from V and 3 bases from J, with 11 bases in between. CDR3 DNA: TGTGCCAGCAGCTTGAGTCTGGACAACTACGAGCAGTACTTC. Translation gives CASSLSLDNYEQYF.

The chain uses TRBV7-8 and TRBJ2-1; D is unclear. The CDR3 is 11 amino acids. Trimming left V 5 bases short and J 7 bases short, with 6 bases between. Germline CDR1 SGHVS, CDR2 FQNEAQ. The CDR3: CASSAWNEQFF. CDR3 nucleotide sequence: TGTGCCAGCAGCGCTTGGAATGAGCAGTTCTTC.

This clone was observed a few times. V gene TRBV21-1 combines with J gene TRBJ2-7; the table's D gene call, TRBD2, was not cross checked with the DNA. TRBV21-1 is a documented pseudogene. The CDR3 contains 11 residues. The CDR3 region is CASSTVYEQYF. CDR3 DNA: TGTGCCAGCAGCACCGTCTACGAGCAGTACTTC.

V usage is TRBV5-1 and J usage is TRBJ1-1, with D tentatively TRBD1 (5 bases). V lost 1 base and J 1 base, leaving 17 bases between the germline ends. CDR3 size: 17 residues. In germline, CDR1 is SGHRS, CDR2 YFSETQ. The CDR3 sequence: CASSLFWRDFSNTEAFF. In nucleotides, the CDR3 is TGCGCCAGCAGCTTGTTTTGGCGGGACTTCTCGAACACTGAAGCTTTCTTT.

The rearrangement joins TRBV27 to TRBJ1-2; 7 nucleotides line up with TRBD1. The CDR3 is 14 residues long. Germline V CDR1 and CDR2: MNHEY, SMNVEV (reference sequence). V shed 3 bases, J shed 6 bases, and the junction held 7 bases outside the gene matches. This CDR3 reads CASSFIQGIDGYTF. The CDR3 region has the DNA TGTGCCAGCAGTTTTATACAGGGGATTGATGGCTACACCTTC.

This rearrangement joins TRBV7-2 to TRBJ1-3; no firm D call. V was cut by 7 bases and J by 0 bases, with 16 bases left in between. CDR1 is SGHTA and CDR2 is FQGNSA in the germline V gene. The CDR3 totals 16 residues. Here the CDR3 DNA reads TGTGCCAGCACGCGGTGGGTAGGAGGCTCTGGAAACACCATATATTTT. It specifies CASTRWVGGSGNTIYF.

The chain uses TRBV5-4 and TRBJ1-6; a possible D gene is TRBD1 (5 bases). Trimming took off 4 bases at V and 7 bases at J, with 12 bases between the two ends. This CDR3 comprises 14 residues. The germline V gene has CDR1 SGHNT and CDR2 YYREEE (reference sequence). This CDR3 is CASSPGGGNSPLHF. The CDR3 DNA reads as TGTGCCAGCAGCCCGGGTGGGGGGAATTCACCCCTCCACTTT. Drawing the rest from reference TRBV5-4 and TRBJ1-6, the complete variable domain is ETGVTQSPTHLIKTRGQQVTLRCSSQSGHNTVSWYQQALGQGPQFIFQYYREEENGRGNFPPRFSGLQFPNYSSELNVNALELDDSALYLCASSPGGGNSPLHFGNGTRLTVT.

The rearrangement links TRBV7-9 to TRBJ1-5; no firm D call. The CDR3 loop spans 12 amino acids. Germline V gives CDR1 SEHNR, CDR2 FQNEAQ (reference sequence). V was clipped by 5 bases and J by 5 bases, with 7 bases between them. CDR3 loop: CASSESYQPQHF. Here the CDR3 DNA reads TGTGCCAGCAGCGAGTCGTATCAGCCCCAGCATTTT.

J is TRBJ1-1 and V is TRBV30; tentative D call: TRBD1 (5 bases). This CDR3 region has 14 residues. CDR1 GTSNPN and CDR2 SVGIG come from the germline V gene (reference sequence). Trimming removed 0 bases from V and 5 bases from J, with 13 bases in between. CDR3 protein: CAWSVGQGETEAFF. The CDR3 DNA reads TGTGCCTGGAGTGTAGGGCAGGGTGAAACTGAAGCTTTCTTT.

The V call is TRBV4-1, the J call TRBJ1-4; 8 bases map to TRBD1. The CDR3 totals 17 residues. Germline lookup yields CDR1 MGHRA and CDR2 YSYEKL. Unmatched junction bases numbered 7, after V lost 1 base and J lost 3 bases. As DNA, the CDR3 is TGCGCCAGCAGCCAAGGTCCCCAGGGGGCGGCTAATGAAAAACTGTTTTTT. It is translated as CASSQGPQGAANEKLFF.

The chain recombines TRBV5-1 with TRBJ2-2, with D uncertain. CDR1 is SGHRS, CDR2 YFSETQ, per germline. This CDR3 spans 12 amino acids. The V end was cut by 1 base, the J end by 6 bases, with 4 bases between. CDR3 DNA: TGCGCCAGCAGCTTGCTACCCGGGGAGCTGTTTTTT. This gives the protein CASSLLPGELFF.

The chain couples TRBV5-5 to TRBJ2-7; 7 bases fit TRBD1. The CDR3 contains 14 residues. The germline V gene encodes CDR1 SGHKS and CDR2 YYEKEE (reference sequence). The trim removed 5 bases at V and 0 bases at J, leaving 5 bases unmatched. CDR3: CASSFQGDSYEQYF. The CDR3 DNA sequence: TGTGCCAGCAGTTTCCAGGGGGACTCCTACGAGCAGTACTTC.

This chain's CDR3 is CASTPGGTGTNEKLFF. CDR3 bases: TGTGCCAGCACCCCAGGGGGGACAGGGACTAATGAAAAACTGTTTTTT. The rearrangement links TRBV7-2 to TRBJ1-4, with 9 bases that match TRBD1. Per the germline V gene, CDR1 is SGHTA and CDR2 is FQGNSA. The CDR3 is 16 residues long. After removal of 7 bases from V and 2 bases from J, the junction contained 8 bases not matched to a gene.

CDR3 sequence: CASNLGTGGNYGYTF. CDR3 bases: TGCGCCAGCAACCTAGGGACAGGGGGTAACTATGGCTACACCTTC. V usage is TRBV5-1 and J usage is TRBJ1-2, with TRBD1 matching 11 bases. CDR3 length: 15 residues. The V gene end was trimmed by 6 bases and the J gene end by 1 base; junction bases not matched to a gene: 5. Germline values: CDR1 SGHRS, CDR2 YFSETQ.

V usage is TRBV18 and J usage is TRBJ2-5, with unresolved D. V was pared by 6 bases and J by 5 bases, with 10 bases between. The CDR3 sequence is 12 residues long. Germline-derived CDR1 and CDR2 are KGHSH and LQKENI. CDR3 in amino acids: CASSEVAETQYF. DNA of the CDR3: TGTGCCAGCTCCGAGGTGGCGGAGACCCAGTACTTC.